One TCR beta chain is described in this entry. Its antigen is currently unknown. The TCR beta CDR3 regions underwent amplification using RNA transcripts as the source. When the TCR CDR3 underwent first-round RT-PCR, the HTBI primer set was used. TCRdb itself ran the multiplex PCR reads through MiXCR, one entry per CDR3 protein. The table shows 550,000 to 850,000 distinct CDR3 sequences, with around 20% occurring only once. This entry belongs to a study of T cells in Graves' hyperthyroidism and ophthalmopathy. Study-level findings and limits: Most clonotypes expanded in thyroid above 0.001 were likewise present in blood.

The CDR3 is 15 amino acids. Germline V lookup: CDR1 SGHRS, CDR2 YFSETQ. V lost 4 bases and J lost 7, with 18 bases in between. This rearrangement joins TRBV5-1 to TRBJ1-5; the D is unclear. Sequences were obtained from blood. This receptor was identified in a woman aged 50 to 65 with Graves' hyperthyroidism that later progressed to Graves' ophthalmopathy. This CDR3 is CASSLGVGMEQPQHF. For the CDR3, the DNA is TGCGCCAGCAGCCTAGGCGTGGGAATGGAGCAGCCCCAGCATTTT.